Below, one TCR beta chain is given with its context. What it binds is not known. These donors, healthy bone marrow donors, were studied. The study sampled nominally healthy donors, though unrecorded immune exposures were likely. The length of the CDR3 is 14 residues. Germline CDR1 is LNHNV and CDR2 is YYDKDF (reference sequence). Trimming removed 3 bases from V and 7 bases from J; junction bases left unmatched: 7. The PCR employed 60 Vbeta primers together with 13 Jbeta primers. Method: immunoSEQ multiplex PCR; TCRdb's copy keeps in-frame clones and lacks some. The sample's table shows 30,000 to 40,000 clones. These data originate in a study of cytomegalovirus exposure and HLA in healthy donors. Study-wide results and limits: When analyzed later, a missense DCLRE1C variant was found to be linked to TCR beta V- and J-gene trimming. In a later analysis, productive TCRs from donors in an Asian-associated ancestry cluster reportedly carried fewer N-insertions than the cohort mean.

This chain connects TRBV15 to TRBJ2-7; 9 bases are shared with TRBD1. The sample consisted of PBMCs. The receptor comes from a woman between 40 and 50 years old in good health and CMV-seropositive. This CDR3 reads CATSRDRGSGEQYF. The CDR3 bases are TGTGCCACCAGCAGGGACAGGGGATCGGGGGAGCAGTACTTC.